The present TCR beta chain was sequenced within a study of identical twins (TCRdb year 2016). Looking at the study overall: To test whether fetal clonotypes persist, this study deep-sequenced TCR alpha and beta repertoires from monozygotic twins, from unrelated adults of various ages, and from cord blood. To rule out contamination, the twin experiments were replicated at different times with different library preparation protocols.

The library was generated by 5' RACE. For sequencing, an Illumina HiSeq 2000 was employed. A universal primer binding site was introduced by template switching, and a unique molecular identifier was present in the final cDNA, enabling accurate counting of TCR cDNA molecules. First-strand cDNA for TCR alpha and beta chains was synthesized from specific primers in the conserved constant-segment region. To control for contamination, each cDNA library was double barcoded with a SMART-Mk sample barcode plus Illumina barcodes. Two successive PCR steps introduced TruSeq adapter sequences along with Illumina sample barcodes. Sequencing of the TCR alpha and beta cDNA libraries was done on the Illumina HiSeq platform using custom primers. In the source study's methods: MiGEC was used to process raw reads and extract unique molecular identifiers, and MiXCR was used to find CDR3 positions. Recombination models were inferred per individual with the repgenHMM and IGoR tools using an EM algorithm. Shared clonotypes were analyzed with the tcR package in R, and sharing was normalized by the product of cloneset sizes. Out-of-frame nonproductive sequences were analyzed to study raw recombination free of thymic and clonal selection effects. TCRdb redid the processing of the public reads, applying fastp at Q25 and MiXCR, and retained in-frame beta chains. CDR3 protein duplicates are merged, each entry listing the most common genes and DNA. None of the V and J calls come from the authors' own analysis; TCRdb made them. This sample has a few hundred thousand distinct CDR3 sequences in its table, and more than 9% of those were observed once. Of the sample, roughly 3% is held by the ten largest clones.

Results the study describes overall, beyond this receptor: Compared with coincidental sharing between unrelated individuals, out-of-frame TCR alpha sequences shared between twins had an excess of sequences with low generation probability. The excess sharing between twins in beta out-of-frame sequences was weaker because fewer shared sequences reduced the signal-to-noise ratio. Conclusions relied on cross-sectional statistical analysis, since the same donors could not be followed over many years. In monozygotic twins, recombination models systematically underestimated out-of-frame TCR alpha sharing, but the models matched the sharing seen between unrelated individuals. Fewer insertions were carried by abundant cord blood beta clonotypes, a similar but weaker trend appeared in young adult naive repertoires, and no such trend appeared in memory repertoires. Invariant T cells such as MAIT and iNKT could partly confound zero-insertion analyses, although diverse VJ usage argued against such confounding for most clonotypes.

Only healthy Caucasian donors were included. Three pairs of female monozygotic twins, all aged about 18 to 30 years, were included in the twin cohort. RNA for TCR libraries was isolated from peripheral blood mononuclear cells. Here V drops 4 bases and J drops 0 bases, and the junction holds 1 base not matched to any gene. The CDR3 sequence holds 15 residues, the cysteine and phenylalanine included. The CDR3 DNA has 45 bases and is translated from base 1. Looking up the germline V gene (reference sequence) yields CDR1 SEHNR and CDR2 FQNEAQ. A remark on this clonotype: Its antigen target is currently unknown. No much larger clone exists at a distance of one base, and base qualities are not known.

These same records also appear under a second study, on yellow fever vaccine responses in identical twins. Drawing on the second study: According to the authors, the vaccine-induced T cell response in identical twins seemed to be partly convergent and partly specific to each individual. Focusing on identical twins, the study followed the T cell clones that responded to the vaccine, and did so with precision.

Recombination linked TRBV7-9 to TRBJ2-2; 8 central nucleotides agree with TRBD2. This clonotype originated in a woman under 30 in good health. Sequenced material: PBMCs. The CDR3 is CASSSSGSNTGELFF. The DNA sequence is as follows: TGTGCCAGCAGCTCTAGCGGGTCGAACACCGGGGAGCTGTTTTTT.